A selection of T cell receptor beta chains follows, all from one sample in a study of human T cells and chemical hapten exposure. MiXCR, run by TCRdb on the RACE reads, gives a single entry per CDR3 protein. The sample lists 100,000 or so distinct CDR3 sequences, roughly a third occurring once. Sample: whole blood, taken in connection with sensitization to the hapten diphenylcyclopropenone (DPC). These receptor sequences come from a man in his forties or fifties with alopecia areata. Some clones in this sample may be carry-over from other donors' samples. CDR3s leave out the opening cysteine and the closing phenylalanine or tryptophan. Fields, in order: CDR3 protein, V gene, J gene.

SAAHSGANVLT	TRBV29-1	TRBJ2-6
ASSYSNSPLH	TRBV6-5	TRBJ1-6
ASSLFFHSNQPQH	TRBV5-6	TRBJ1-5
ASSSPGTPNYGYT	TRBV28	TRBJ1-2
ASSPAFLSDEQY	TRBV9	TRBJ2-7
ASRGSSGNTGELF	TRBV27	TRBJ2-2
AWRTGTGIDTQY	TRBV30	TRBJ2-3
ASSLMVNEKLF	TRBV12-3/TRBV12-4	TRBJ1-4
ASSLALRSGSSYEQY	TRBV7-9	TRBJ2-7
AIASGSYEQY	TRBV10-3	TRBJ2-7
ASTILGGAHGYT	TRBV28	TRBJ1-2
ASSLDSGGHNEQF	TRBV7-2	TRBJ2-1
AISWTEGNEQF	TRBV10-3	TRBJ2-1
ASSITETNSPLH	TRBV7-9	TRBJ1-6
ASSQEREGLNEQF	TRBV14	TRBJ2-1
AISDSGGTSLPGELF	TRBV10-3	TRBJ2-2
ASSNNGLPYNEQF	TRBV28	TRBJ2-1
ASSYSGVSGTDYNEQF	TRBV6-5	TRBJ2-1
ASSPLDREGYT	TRBV18	TRBJ1-2
ASSYRGQGAYEQY	TRBV11-3	TRBJ2-7
ASGSQGRGEQF	TRBV7-3	TRBJ2-1